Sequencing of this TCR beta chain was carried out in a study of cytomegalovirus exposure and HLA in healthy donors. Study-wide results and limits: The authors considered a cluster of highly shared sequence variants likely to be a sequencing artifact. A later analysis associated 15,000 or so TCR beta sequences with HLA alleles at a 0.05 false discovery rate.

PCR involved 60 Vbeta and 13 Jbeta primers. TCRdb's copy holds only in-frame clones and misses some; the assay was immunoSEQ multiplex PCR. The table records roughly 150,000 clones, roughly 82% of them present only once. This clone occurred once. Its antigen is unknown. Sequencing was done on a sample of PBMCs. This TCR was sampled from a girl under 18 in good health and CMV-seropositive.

CDR3 nucleotide sequence: TGTGCCAGCAGCTTATTAGCAGTATCTGGAAACACCATATATTTT. As protein: CASSLLAVSGNTIYF. J is TRBJ1-3 and V is TRBV7-9, with D unclear. Germline V lookup: CDR1 SEHNR, CDR2 FQNEAQ (reference sequence). The CDR3 covers 15 residues. V gave up 2 bases and J gave up 1 base, with 9 bases separating them.